The next 20 T cell receptor beta chains were all read from a single sample in a study of blood T cell repertoires in COVID-19. The data were produced by immunoSEQ multiplex PCR, yet TCRdb's version contains in-frame clones alone and is incomplete. The sample records over 200,000 clones, around 85% being singletons. The material sequenced was peripheral blood. Source of these receptors: a human donor in a cohort sampled during active COVID-19.

This rearrangement joins TRBV4-3 to TRBJ1-2, with a tentative D call TRBD1 (5 bases). The CDR3 totals 14 residues. The V and J ends lost 3 bases and 1 base respectively, with 9 bases between them. Germline lookup yields CDR1 LGHNA and CDR2 YSLEER. CDR3 protein: CASSHEQVNYGYTF. For the CDR3, the DNA is TGCGCCAGCAGCCATGAACAGGTTAACTATGGCTACACCTTC.

The chain has TRBV20-1 and TRBJ2-1, with D perhaps TRBD2 (5 bases). This CDR3 has 14 amino acids. The germline gives CDR1 DFQATT, CDR2 SNEGSKA (reference sequence). Between the trimmed V and J ends, which lost 3 bases and 9 bases, there was a span of 18 bases. In nucleotides, the CDR3 is TGCAGTGCTAGTCTGTCTAGCTATTGGGGTGAGCAGTTCTTC. Protein product: CSASLSSYWGEQFF.

The rearrangement links TRBV5-6 to TRBJ1-2, with D unresolved. There are 14 residues in the CDR3. CDR1 and CDR2 (germline): SGHDT, YYEEEE. Trimming stripped 0 bases from V and 8 bases from J, with 14 bases between. The CDR3 DNA is TGTGCCAGCAGCTTGGACAGTGCCCCTATGGGCTACACCTTC. As protein: CASSLDSAPMGYTF.

Comment on this clone: Other DNA sequences in this sample translate to the same CDR3. The chain combines TRBV7-9 with TRBJ1-2, with D perhaps matching TRBD1 (5 bases). Germline lookup yields CDR1 SEHNR and CDR2 FQNEAQ (reference sequence). The V end was cut by 5 bases, the J end by 2 bases, with 9 bases between. The CDR3 length is 13 residues. In nucleotides, the CDR3 is TGTGCCAGCAGCCGCGACAGAAACTATGGCTACACCTTC. Amino acid sequence: CASSRDRNYGYTF. The full variable domain, its missing parts supplied by reference TRBV7-9 and TRBJ1-2, is DTGVSQNPRHKITKRGQNVTFRCDPISEHNRLYWYRQTLGQGPEFLTYFQNEAQLEKSRLLSDRFSAERPKGSFSTLEIQRTEQGDSAMYLCASSRDRNYGYTFGSGTRLTVV.

This chain links TRBV28 with TRBJ2-5, with a possible D match to TRBD2 (6 bases). Trimming shortened V by 7 bases and J by 2 bases, and 14 bases separated the two germline ends. The germline V gene encodes CDR1 MDHEN and CDR2 SYDVKM. The CDR3 is 14 residues long. CDR3 sequence (DNA): TGTGCCAGCACCCCAGGAGGGAAGCAAGAGACCCAGTACTTC. Its translation is CASTPGGKQETQYF.

The J gene is TRBJ2-3, the V gene TRBV19; 8 bases agree with TRBD1. Germline trimming cut 2 bases from V and 7 bases from J; bases unmatched to any gene: 2. The CDR3 contains 13 residues. Germline lookup yields CDR1 LNHDA and CDR2 SQIVND (reference sequence). CDR3 sequence (DNA): TGTGCCAGTAGTATAAGACAGGGGAATACGCAGTATTTT. It is translated as CASSIRQGNTQYF. Using reference TRBV19 and TRBJ2-3 for the parts outside the CDR3, the full variable domain is DGGITQSPKYLFRKEGQNVTLSCEQNLNHDAMYWYRQDPGQGLRLIYYSQIVNDFQKGDIAEGYSVSREKKESFPLTVTSAQKNPTAFYLCASSIRQGNTQYFGPGTRLTVL.

The chain combines TRBV5-1 with TRBJ1-5; the D gene is possibly TRBD1 (5 bases). CDR1 and CDR2 from the germline V gene are SGHRS and YFSETQ. CDR3 length: 16 amino acids. The V end lost 4 bases, the J end lost 3 bases, and 17 bases lay between the germline ends. The CDR3: CASSPGSGGSNQPQHF. CDR3 in DNA: TGCGCCAGCAGCCCGGGGTCGGGGGGTTCCAATCAGCCCCAGCATTTT.

CDR3 coding DNA: TGTGCCAGCAGCTTAATGACAGGGGTAGGATCACCCCTCCACTTT. It encodes CASSLMTGVGSPLHF. V and J are TRBV7-3 and TRBJ1-6, with 8 bases matching TRBD1. Germline V gene sequence: CDR1 SGHTA, CDR2 FQGTGA. The CDR3 consists of 15 residues. After removal of 1 base from V and 10 bases from J, the junction contained 6 bases not matched to a gene.

The J gene is TRBJ1-1, the V gene TRBV15, with 9 positions matching TRBD1. The J segment lost 5 bases and the V segment lost 6 bases, leaving 10 bases of the junction unmatched. This CDR3 is 15 amino acids long. In germline, CDR1 is LNHNV, CDR2 YYDKDF (reference sequence). The chain's CDR3 is CATSPTGGSLTEAFF. DNA of the CDR3: TGTGCCACCAGTCCGACAGGGGGGAGTTTAACTGAAGCTTTCTTT.

The chain has TRBV2 and TRBJ2-7; perhaps TRBD2 as D (6 bases). The CDR3 extends over 13 amino acids. Germline V gene sequence: CDR1 SNHLY, CDR2 FYNNEI. Trimming took 7 bases from V and 5 from J, leaving 15 bases between them. The CDR3 reads CASIKAGPHEQYF. The CDR3 nucleotides are TGTGCCAGCATCAAGGCGGGGCCACACGAGCAGTACTTC. Full variable domain (missing parts from reference TRBV2 and TRBJ2-7): EPEVTQTPSHQVTQMGQEVILRCVPISNHLYFYWYRQILGQKVEFLVSFYNNEISEKSEIFDDQFSVERPDGSNFTLKIRSTKLEDSAMYFCASIKAGPHEQYFGPGTRLTVT.

The CDR3 region has the DNA TGTGCCAGCAGCGCCCGACAGGGGAGCGCCTACAATGAGCAGTTCTTC. Amino acids: CASSARQGSAYNEQFF. The chain has TRBV9 and TRBJ2-1; TRBD1 matches 8 bases. CDR1 is SGDLS and CDR2 is YYNGEE in the germline V gene. This CDR3 spans 16 amino acids. Trimming at V came to 3 bases and at J to 2 bases, leaving 7 bases not matched to a gene. Full variable domain (missing parts from reference TRBV9 and TRBJ2-1): DSGVTQTPKHLITATGQRVTLRCSPRSGDLSVYWYQQSLDQGLQFLIQYYNGEERAKGNILERFSAQQFPDLHSELNLSSLELGDSALYFCASSARQGSAYNEQFFGPGTRLTVL.

The chain carries TRBV19 and TRBJ1-1; TRBD1 matches 9 bases. This CDR3 comprises 16 residues. Trimming took 3 bases from V and 5 from J; bases not matched to a gene: 10. Germline assignment: CDR1 LNHDA and CDR2 SQIVND (reference sequence). DNA for the CDR3: TGTGCCAGTAGTATTGCGGTCCACAGGGGGCGAACTGAAGCTTTCTTT. Amino acids: CASSIAVHRGRTEAFF. The full variable domain, its missing parts supplied by reference TRBV19 and TRBJ1-1, is DGGITQSPKYLFRKEGQNVTLSCEQNLNHDAMYWYRQDPGQGLRLIYYSQIVNDFQKGDIAEGYSVSREKKESFPLTVTSAQKNPTAFYLCASSIAVHRGRTEAFFGQGTRLTVV.

V gene TRBV5-1 combines with J gene TRBJ1-2, with 9 bases lining up with TRBD1. CDR1 is SGHRS and CDR2 is YFSETQ in the germline V gene. The CDR3 runs 13 residues. The ends lost 5 bases at V and 5 bases at J; junction bases unmatched: 4. For the CDR3, the DNA is TGCGCCAGCAGTAACAGGGGGCTTTATGGCTACACCTTC. Protein: CASSNRGLYGYTF.

The rearrangement links TRBV11-1 to TRBJ1-5, with D perhaps matching TRBD1 (6 bases). The CDR3 spans 14 residues. The V and J ends lost 5 bases and 9 bases respectively, with 17 bases between them. From germline, CDR1 is SGHAT and CDR2 FQDESV (reference sequence). The CDR3 reads CASSLTTGPGPQHF. CDR3 DNA sequence: TGTGCCAGCAGCCTAACGACAGGTCCAGGGCCCCAGCATTTT.

The rearrangement joins TRBV14 to TRBJ1-2; D gene unclear. Germline V gene lookup returns CDR1 SGHDN and CDR2 FVKESK. The CDR3 consists of 15 residues. Deletions cut 3 bases from V and 8 bases from J, with 19 bases between. CDR3 sequence: CASSQGLGRIGGYTF. CDR3 DNA sequence: TGTGCCAGCAGCCAGGGCCTGGGGAGAATCGGCGGCTACACCTTC.

V usage is TRBV6-2 or TRBV6-3 and J usage is TRBJ1-1; TRBD1 matches at 12 bases. The V gene end was trimmed by 0 bases and the J gene end by 4 bases; junction bases not matched to a gene: 6. The V gene's germline CDR1 is MNHEY and CDR2 SVGEGT. The CDR3 contains 17 residues. The CDR3 loop reads CASSYSRGQGAVTEAFF. The CDR3 nucleotides read TGTGCCAGCAGTTACTCCCGGGGACAGGGGGCGGTCACTGAAGCTTTCTTT.

This chain connects TRBV28 to TRBJ2-3; 8 nucleotides align to TRBD2. Germline CDR1 reads MDHEN; CDR2 reads SYDVKM. The CDR3 is 17 residues long. V lost 2 bases, J lost 1 base, and 8 bases stayed unmatched. The CDR3 coding sequence is TGTGCCAGCAGTTTACTGGTTCCGGGAGGGGGCACAGATACGCAGTATTTT. Protein sequence: CASSLLVPGGGTDTQYF.

This clone appeared a single time. The V gene is TRBV7-9, the J gene TRBJ2-5, with D perhaps matching TRBD2 (6 bases). This CDR3 has 15 residues. CDR1 is SEHNR, CDR2 FQNEAQ, per germline (reference sequence). V was clipped by 5 bases and J by 1 base, with 14 bases between them. The CDR3 bases are TGTGCCAGCAGCCCACCGGGACTGGCCCAAGAGACCCAGTACTTC. It specifies CASSPPGLAQETQYF.

DNA of the CDR3: TGTGCCACCAGCAGAGATGTGGCTAACACCGGGGAGCTGTTTTTT. It specifies CATSRDVANTGELFF. The V call is TRBV15, the J call TRBJ2-2; D is undetermined. Deletions cut 0 bases from V and 2 bases from J, with 7 bases between. Germline loops: CDR1 LNHNV, CDR2 YYDKDF (reference sequence). CDR3 length: 15 amino acids.

The chain is built from TRBV28 and TRBJ1-4, with unresolved D. The V end lost 7 bases, the J end lost 4 bases, and 16 bases lay between the germline ends. Germline V gene sequence: CDR1 MDHEN, CDR2 SYDVKM. This CDR3 spans 15 amino acids. CDR3 in amino acids: CASTSPRGSNEKLFF. Here the CDR3 DNA reads TGTGCCAGCACCTCCCCCCGGGGAAGTAATGAAAAACTGTTTTTT.